Below are 10 T cell receptor beta chains sequenced from a single sample in a study of blood T cell repertoires in COVID-19. Generated by immunoSEQ multiplex PCR, the TCRdb table keeps only in-frame clones and is missing some. The sample gives about 220,000 clones, 70% to 90% of which show up once; about 14% is in the top ten. The sample was PBMCs or T cells enriched from blood (not recorded which). These receptors came from a woman aged 50 to 60 with acute COVID-19.

This clone appeared once. The chain uses TRBV5-1 and TRBJ1-1, with D hard to call. V lost 4 bases and J lost 4, with 11 bases in between. The CDR3 contains 13 residues. Germline assignment: CDR1 SGHRS and CDR2 YFSETQ. The CDR3 sequence is CASSRERATEAFF. The CDR3 DNA follows: TGCGCCAGCAGCAGGGAGCGGGCCACTGAAGCTTTCTTT.

CDR3 nucleotides: TGTGCCAGCAGCTCTCGAGCGGGAGTCTTCTCCAATGAGCAGTTCTTC. Its translation: CASSSRAGVFSNEQFF. V gene TRBV9 combines with J gene TRBJ2-1, with 8 bases that match TRBD2. Germline CDR1 and CDR2: SGDLS and YYNGEE. CDR3 length: 16 amino acids. V shed 4 bases, J shed 6 bases, and the junction held 12 bases outside the gene matches.

This chain links TRBV6-5 with TRBJ1-2; 7 bases align to TRBD1. The CDR3 covers 14 residues. CDR1 MNHEY and CDR2 SVGAGI come from the germline V gene. After removal of 2 bases from V and 8 bases from J, the junction contained 8 bases not matched to a gene. In DNA, the CDR3 is TGTGCCAGCAGTTACACGACAGGGAATAAGGGCTACACCTTC. It translates to CASSYTTGNKGYTF.

This clone was observed a single time. The V call is TRBV28, the J call TRBJ2-7, with TRBD1 matching 7 bases. Per germline, CDR1 MDHEN and CDR2 SYDVKM. J lost 6 bases, V lost 3 bases, and 20 bases had no gene match. This CDR3 is built from 18 residues. The CDR3 DNA is TGTGCCAGCAGTTTCGATCATTTAGGGGGCGGGCGGGCGGGCGAGCAGTACTTC. Its translation: CASSFDHLGGGRAGEQYF.

The chain recombines TRBV9 with TRBJ2-2; D perhaps matches TRBD2 (5 bases). Germline V gene lookup returns CDR1 SGDLS and CDR2 YYNGEE. The CDR3 covers 15 residues. Trimming removed 4 bases at V and 6 bases at J, with 16 bases between. Written as DNA, the CDR3 is TGTGCCAGCAGCCCTACGAGGGCCCCTTCCGGGGAGCTGTTTTTT. Amino acid sequence: CASSPTRAPSGELFF.

The chain carries TRBV5-1 and TRBJ2-1; 7 bases match TRBD2. The CDR3 consists of 15 residues. The J segment lost 6 bases and the V segment lost 3 bases, leaving 9 bases of the junction unmatched. The germline V gene encodes CDR1 SGHRS and CDR2 YFSETQ. CDR3 residues: CASSSRGDYSNEQFF. The CDR3 DNA is TGCGCCAGCAGCTCCCGCGGGGACTACTCCAATGAGCAGTTCTTC. Full variable domain (remainder filled in from reference TRBV5-1 and TRBJ2-1): KAGVTQTPRYLIKTRGQQVTLSCSPISGHRSVSWYQQTPGQGLQFLFEYFSETQRNKGNFPGRFSGRQFSNSRSEMNVSTLELGDSALYLCASSSRGDYSNEQFFGPGTRLTVL.

V and J are TRBV29-1 and TRBJ1-2; D is possibly TRBD1 (5 bases). Trimming removed 6 bases from V and 1 base from J, with 15 bases in between. The CDR3 runs 14 residues. CDR1 is SQVTM and CDR2 is ANQGSEA in the germline V gene. CDR3 loop: CSVAEWGLNYGYTF. The CDR3 DNA reads as TGCAGCGTGGCAGAATGGGGCCTTAACTATGGCTACACCTTC.

This chain joins TRBV20-1 and TRBJ2-7, with a weak D call TRBD2 (6 bases). This CDR3 spans 11 amino acids. The germline V gene encodes CDR1 DFQATT and CDR2 SNEGSKA (reference sequence). The V and J ends lost 6 bases and 2 bases respectively, with 8 bases between them. The CDR3 bases are TGCAGTGCGGACTACGCCTACGAGCAGTACTTC. It is translated as CSADYAYEQYF.

The chain carries TRBV6-1 and TRBJ1-1, with TRBD1 as a possible D gene (5 bases). V gave up 0 bases and J gave up 2 bases, with 7 bases separating them. The CDR3 totals 14 residues. Germline CDR1 is MNHNS and CDR2 is SASEGT. The CDR3 region is CASSEAGLNTEAFF. The CDR3 DNA reads as TGTGCCAGCAGTGAAGCGGGACTAAACACTGAAGCTTTCTTT.

This clone was counted once. J is TRBJ2-5 and V is TRBV5-1; D perhaps matches TRBD2 (7 bases). The germline V gene has CDR1 SGHRS and CDR2 YFSETQ. V was trimmed by 2 bases and J by 1 base, leaving 18 bases between them. This CDR3 spans 17 amino acids. CDR3 in DNA: TGCGCCAGCAGCTTACAAACCAGCGGGACAAGCCAAGAGACCCAGTACTTC. This translates into CASSLQTSGTSQETQYF.